This T cell receptor beta chain stems from a study of cytomegalovirus exposure and HLA in healthy donors. General observations from the study: Rarity characterized most TCR sequences, yet some public TCRs appeared in many donors.

V lost 0 bases and J lost 4, with 7 bases in between. Per germline, CDR1 SGDLS and CDR2 YYNGEE. The CDR3 runs 13 residues. As regards this clone: Its antigen is still unknown.

Only in-frame clones appear in the TCRdb table, and some are missing; sequencing was by immunoSEQ multiplex PCR. The table includes about 72,000 clones, 94% detected once. The sequencing input was PBMCs. The chain joins TRBV9 to TRBJ1-1; D unresolved. This TCR derives from a woman aged 18 to 35 in good health and CMV-seronegative. Here the CDR3 reads CASSVVTGTEAFF. In nucleotides, the CDR3 is TGTGCCAGCAGCGTAGTGACGGGCACTGAAGCTTTCTTT.